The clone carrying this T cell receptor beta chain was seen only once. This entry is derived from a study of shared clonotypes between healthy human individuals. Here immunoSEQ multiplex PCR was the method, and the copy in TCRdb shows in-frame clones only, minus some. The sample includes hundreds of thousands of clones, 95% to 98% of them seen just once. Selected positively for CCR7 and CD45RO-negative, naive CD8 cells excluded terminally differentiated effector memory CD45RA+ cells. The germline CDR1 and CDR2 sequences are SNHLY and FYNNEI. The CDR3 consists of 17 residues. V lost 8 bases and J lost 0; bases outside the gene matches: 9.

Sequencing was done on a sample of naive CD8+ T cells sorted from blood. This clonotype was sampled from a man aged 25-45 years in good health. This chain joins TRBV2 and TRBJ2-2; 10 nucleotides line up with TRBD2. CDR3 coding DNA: TGTGCCAGCGACCGGGCTAGCGGGAGCGCGAACACCGGGGAGCTGTTTTTT. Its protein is CASDRASGSANTGELFF.